Following are 17 T cell receptor beta chains from one sample sequenced in a study of T cell changes during pregnancy in multiple sclerosis (dated by TCRdb to the late 2010s). Receptor amplification or capture employed the immunoSEQ multiplex PCR assay. As stored in TCRdb, this immuneACCESS dataset retains in-frame rearrangements with V and J assigned. A fraction of the clones does not appear; measured against another copy, unresolved V genes explain less than half of the discrepancy, and the remainder lacks a known reason. This sample lists about 46,000 clones; 80% to 95% were detected once. The ten largest clones represent about 4% of the sample. The sequencing here drew on CD8+ T cells from peripheral blood mononuclear cells, taken after pregnancy. The receptors were sampled from a female donor with multiple sclerosis, enrolled in a pregnancy study.

The chain combines TRBV9 with TRBJ2-2, with TRBD2 identical over 7 bases. Trimming at V came to 3 bases and at J to 9 bases, leaving 11 bases not matched to a gene. Looked up from germline, CDR1 is SGDLS and CDR2 is YYNGEE. The CDR3 loop spans 15 amino acids. This CDR3 reads CASSEGGTRERELFF. The CDR3 bases are TGTGCCAGCAGCGAGGGAGGCACGCGGGAGAGGGAGCTGTTTTTT.

The CDR3 DNA sequence: TGTGCCAGCAGTTCCCTACCAGGACAGACGGGGTTCGGCTACACCTTC. This sequence encodes CASSSLPGQTGFGYTF. This rearrangement joins TRBV6-5 to TRBJ1-2, with D possibly TRBD1 on 6 matching bases. CDR1 is MNHEY and CDR2 is SVGAGI in the germline V gene. The CDR3 sequence is 16 residues long. Trimming removed 4 bases from V and 8 bases from J, with 23 bases in between.

This chain links TRBV7-9 with TRBJ1-1; possible D gene TRBD1, 6 bases. From germline, CDR1 is SEHNR and CDR2 FQNEAQ (reference sequence). The CDR3 spans 12 residues. V lost 5 bases to trimming and J lost 6 bases, with 10 bases between them. For the CDR3, the DNA is TGTGCCAGCAGCCCAGGGGTTCCTGAAGCTTTCTTT. This encodes CASSPGVPEAFF.

This chain joins TRBV29-1 and TRBJ1-1; 10 bases align to TRBD1. CDR1 is SQVTM, CDR2 ANQGSEA, per germline. The CDR3 covers 15 residues. V trimming: 0 bases; J trimming: 4 bases; junction bases outside the gene matches: 5. The CDR3 reads CSVEDVDRGSTEAFF. The CDR3, as DNA: TGCAGCGTTGAAGATGTGGACAGGGGGAGCACTGAAGCTTTCTTT.

This rearrangement joins TRBV5-1 to TRBJ2-2; D gene uncertain. V lost 4 bases to trimming and J lost 7 bases, with 8 bases between them. The V gene's germline CDR1 is SGHRS and CDR2 YFSETQ. The CDR3 is 12 residues long. The CDR3 nucleotides are TGCGCCAGCAGCGCCCGGAGCGGGGAGCTGTTTTTT. This encodes CASSARSGELFF.

This clone was picked up one time. The rearrangement links TRBV21-1 to TRBJ1-5; no DNA check was done on the table's D call, TRBD1. TRBV21-1 is a pseudogene segment. CDR3 length: 17 residues. This CDR3 is CASSKEARTGQGQPQHF. CDR3 sequence (DNA): TGTGCCAGCAGCAAAGAGGCCCGGACCGGACAGGGGCAGCCCCAGCATTTT.

The chain links TRBV5-5 to TRBJ1-2; the match to TRBD1 covers 7 bases. Germline CDR1 is SGHKS and CDR2 is YYEKEE (reference sequence). The CDR3 spans 13 residues. J was trimmed by 8 bases and V by 4 bases; bases with no gene match: 8. The CDR3 loop reads CASSKSGTDGYTF. Here the CDR3 DNA reads TGTGCCAGCAGCAAGTCCGGGACAGACGGCTACACCTTC. Based on the CDR3 plus reference TRBV5-5 and TRBJ1-2, the full variable domain is DAGVTQSPTHLIKTRGQQVTLRCSPISGHKSVSWYQQVLGQGPQFIFQYYEKEERGRGNFPDRFSARQFPNYSSELNVNALLLGDSALYLCASSKSGTDGYTFGSGTRLTVV.

This chain links TRBV11-3 with TRBJ2-1; TRBD2 matches at 8 bases. This CDR3 comprises 17 residues. CDR1 is SGHNT, CDR2 YENEEA, per germline. V gave up 1 base and J gave up 4 bases; unmatched junction bases: 9. The CDR3, as DNA: TGTGCCAGCAGCTTAGGGGTTGGGCGGGAGGCTTACAATGAGCAGTTCTTC. Translating gives CASSLGVGREAYNEQFF.

J is TRBJ1-2 and V is TRBV9; D gene unclear. CDR1 SGDLS and CDR2 YYNGEE come from the germline V gene. This CDR3 region has 12 residues. The V gene lost 7 bases and the J gene lost 2 bases, with 9 bases spanning the gap. In nucleotides, the CDR3 is TGTGCCAGCGAAGATCAGAACTATGGCTACACCTTC. The encoded protein is CASEDQNYGYTF.

The chain has TRBV27 and TRBJ2-7; D is possibly TRBD2 (5 bases). Trimming took off 6 bases at V and 2 bases at J, with 17 bases between the two ends. Germline assignment: CDR1 MNHEY and CDR2 SMNVEV (reference sequence). This CDR3 has 15 amino acids. The CDR3 region has the DNA TGTGCCAGCAGGGGAGTTGGACCTTCCGCCTACGAGCAGTACTTC. Translating gives CASRGVGPSAYEQYF.

V usage is TRBV7-6 and J usage is TRBJ2-5; the match to TRBD2 covers 7 bases. The germline CDR1 and CDR2 sequences are SGHVS and FNYEAQ. After removal of 5 bases from V and 3 bases from J, the junction contained 6 bases not matched to a gene. The CDR3 is 14 amino acids. CDR3 residues: CASSTWGGEETQYF. In DNA, the CDR3 is TGTGCCAGCAGCACCTGGGGGGGGGAAGAGACCCAGTACTTC.

The genes are TRBV25-1 and TRBJ2-6; D gene uncertain. V gave up 1 base and J gave up 0 bases, with 4 bases separating them. Germline V CDR1 and CDR2: MGHDK, SYGVNS. The CDR3 has 15 amino acids. The CDR3 DNA sequence: TGTGCCAGCAGTGAATGGAGCTCTGGGGCCAACGTCCTGACTTTC. This encodes CASSEWSSGANVLTF.

Only one count was recorded for this clone. This chain uses TRBV6-5 with TRBJ1-2; 7 positions agree with TRBD1. V shed 6 bases, J shed 3 bases, and the junction held 1 base outside the gene matches. Germline CDR1 and CDR2: MNHEY and SVGAGI. The CDR3 is 12 amino acids. The CDR3 spells CASSRGDYGYTF. CDR3 coding DNA: TGTGCCAGCAGCAGGGGGGACTATGGCTACACCTTC.

There are a few counts of this clone. The genes are TRBV4-1 and TRBJ2-7, with 7 bases fitting TRBD1. There are 15 residues in the CDR3. V was clipped by 2 bases and J by 1 base; unmatched bases: 5. Germline CDR1 is MGHRA and CDR2 is YSYEKL. CDR3 coding DNA: TGCGCCAGCAGCCAACAACAGGGGCCGTCCTACGAGCAGTACTTC. It is translated as CASSQQQGPSYEQYF.

This rearrangement joins TRBV27 to TRBJ2-1, with TRBD2 identical over 13 bases. Germline loops: CDR1 MNHEY, CDR2 SMNVEV (reference sequence). This CDR3 contains 16 residues. V shed 6 bases and J 3 bases; nucleotides not matched to a gene: 5. This chain's CDR3 is CASRRTSGSYYNEQFF. DNA for the CDR3: TGTGCCAGCAGGCGGACTAGCGGGAGTTACTACAATGAGCAGTTCTTC.

This chain joins TRBV29-1 and TRBJ2-1; 10 bases align to TRBD1. In germline, CDR1 is SQVTM, CDR2 ANQGSEA. The CDR3 consists of 12 residues. After removal of 1 base from V and 16 bases from J, the junction contained 7 bases not matched to a gene. The CDR3 loop reads CSVEVPGQGIFF. DNA of the CDR3: TGCAGCGTTGAAGTCCCGGGACAGGGGATCTTCTTC.

The rearrangement links TRBV4-1 to TRBJ2-7; 10 bases match TRBD1. V dropped 4 bases and J dropped 4; count of bases not matched to a gene: 10. The CDR3 spans 16 residues. CDR1 is MGHRA, CDR2 YSYEKL, per germline. The CDR3 sequence is CASSLTGDRGEYEQYF. DNA for the CDR3: TGCGCCAGCAGCCTCACGGGGGACAGGGGTGAGTACGAGCAGTACTTC.